The 10 T cell receptor beta chains below all came from one sample that was sequenced in a study of neurological immune-mediated disorders. TCRdb itself ran the 5' RACE reads through MiXCR, one entry per CDR3 protein. The sample consists of around 71,000 distinct CDR3 sequences, roughly 15% of them appearing once. As for time point: longitudinal time-point 1 (baseline). The specimen sequenced was PBMCs. Receptor source: a female donor with HTLV-1-associated myelopathy (HAM/TSP).

This clonotype was recorded many times. This rearrangement joins TRBV20-1 to TRBJ2-1, with 10 bases identical to TRBD2. V was clipped by 5 bases and J by 10 bases; unmatched bases: 11. This CDR3 is built from 14 residues. Looked up from germline, CDR1 is DFQATT and CDR2 is SNEGSKA (reference sequence). The CDR3 sequence: CSAASGGSILEQFF. The CDR3 DNA sequence: TGCAGTGCTGCTAGCGGGGGATCAATTTTGGAGCAGTTCTTC.

The chain employs TRBV20-1 and TRBJ2-5, with 10 bases aligning to TRBD2. The length of the CDR3 is 15 residues. Germline CDR1 is DFQATT and CDR2 is SNEGSKA (reference sequence). V lost 4 bases and J lost 5; bases outside the gene matches: 10. The CDR3 DNA reads TGCAGTGCTAATGTGGGGCTAGCGGGGGCGGAGACCCAGTACTTC. It specifies CSANVGLAGAETQYF.

The table lists this clonotype with many counts. The chain has TRBV20-1 and TRBJ1-2; D might be TRBD1 (6 bases). The CDR3 is 11 amino acids. Germline V gene data show CDR1 as DFQATT and CDR2 as SNEGSKA (reference sequence). The DNA for the CDR3 is TGCAGGGCCCGACAGGTTTATGGCTACACCTTC. It yields the protein CRARQVYGYTF.

At least ten counts were recorded for this clonotype. The chain employs TRBV5-1 and TRBJ1-3; D unresolved. Germline V gene lookup returns CDR1 SGHRS and CDR2 YFSETQ. Trimming cost V 1 base and J 1 base, with 9 bases left between them. The length of the CDR3 is 15 residues. In DNA, the CDR3 is TGCGCCAGCAGCTTGTACCAGAATTCTGGAAACACCATATATTTT. Its protein is CASSLYQNSGNTIYF. The variable domain in full, with the rest retrieved from reference TRBV5-1 and TRBJ1-3, is KAGVTQTPRYLIKTRGQQVTLSCSPISGHRSVSWYQQTPGQGLQFLFEYFSETQRNKGNFPGRFSGRQFSNSRSEMNVSTLELGDSALYLCASSLYQNSGNTIYFGEGSWLTVV.

This CDR3 is CASSLRTGGYTDTQYF. The DNA for the CDR3 is TGTGCCAGCAGCCTCCGGACAGGGGGATACACAGATACGCAGTATTTT. The chain links TRBV14 to TRBJ2-3; 10 nucleotides line up with TRBD1. The V gene end was trimmed by 4 bases and the J gene end by 2 bases; junction bases not matched to a gene: 6. This CDR3 spans 16 amino acids. From germline, CDR1 is SGHDN and CDR2 FVKESK. Together with reference TRBV14 and TRBJ2-3, the CDR3 gives the full variable domain: EAGVTQFPSHSVIEKGQTVTLRCDPISGHDNLYWYRRVMGKEIKFLLHFVKESKQDESGMPNNRFLAERTGGTYSTLKVQPAELEDSGVYFCASSLRTGGYTDTQYFGPGTRLTVL.

V gene TRBV14 combines with J gene TRBJ2-7, with TRBD2 as a possible D gene (6 bases). Per germline, CDR1 SGHDN and CDR2 FVKESK. The CDR3 has 15 amino acids. Trimming left V 0 bases short and J 6 bases short, with 15 bases between. The CDR3 region has the DNA TGTGCCAGCAGCCAAGATTCGACTAGAATCGGCGAGCAGTACTTC. Its protein product is CASSQDSTRIGEQYF.

This clonotype has ten or more counts. V is TRBV5-1 and J is TRBJ2-3, with 7 bases fitting TRBD2. Per the germline V gene, CDR1 is SGHRS and CDR2 is YFSETQ. V shed 0 bases, J shed 2 bases, and the junction held 9 bases outside the gene matches. The CDR3 is made up of 17 amino acids. CDR3 sequence reads: CASSLALEAGYTDTQYF. The CDR3 DNA reads TGCGCCAGCAGCTTGGCCCTAGAAGCGGGGTACACAGATACGCAGTATTTT.

This clonotype showed up many times. The chain couples TRBV28 to TRBJ2-2; tentative D call: TRBD1 (6 bases). V lost 6 bases and J 5 bases, leaving 19 bases between the germline ends. The CDR3 consists of 16 residues. Looked up from germline, CDR1 is MDHEN and CDR2 is SYDVKM. The CDR3 DNA is TGTGCCAGCAGATCTATTACGGACAGAAATACCGGGGAGCTGTTTTTT. This encodes CASRSITDRNTGELFF.

This clonotype was recorded many times. The chain joins TRBV29-1 to TRBJ1-4; D unresolved. V lost 5 bases and J 7 bases, leaving 17 bases between the germline ends. Germline loops: CDR1 SQVTM, CDR2 ANQGSEA. The CDR3 has 14 residues. The CDR3 here is CSVSRTLSSEKLFF. The DNA of the CDR3 is TGCAGCGTTTCCCGGACTCTCAGCAGTGAAAAACTGTTTTTT.

This clonotype occurred many times. V and J are TRBV4-1 and TRBJ1-2; 9 bases are a match to TRBD1. CDR1 and CDR2 (germline): MGHRA, YSYEKL. The CDR3 totals 15 residues. After removal of 0 bases from V and 6 bases from J, the junction contained 5 bases not matched to a gene. Written as DNA, the CDR3 is TGCGCCAGCAGCCAAGAAAACAGGGGGCGTGATGGCTACACCTTC. It yields the protein CASSQENRGRDGYTF.